A selection of T cell receptor beta chains follows, all from one sample in a study of blood T cells in healthy people across ages. TCRdb fed the 5' RACE reads into MiXCR, producing one record per CDR3 protein. The sample holds about 760,000 distinct CDR3 sequences, approximately 25% seen once. These data were also reused for a study on T cells of mothers and their children.

Material: blood. Receptors were obtained from a boy aged 10-17 years in good health. Both conserved end residues are trimmed from each CDR3. Each record gives: D gene, J gene, clone size, V gene, CDR3 protein. D genes are given only for firm matches. Where a row states a size, it is once, few, many or the class of an expanded clone; other rows omit it.

>NA|TRBJ1-4|few|TRBV6-2/TRBV6-3
ASSDWEEKLF
>TRBD1|TRBJ1-2|few|TRBV3-1
ASSSAARGQGYT
>TRBD2|TRBJ2-5|few|TRBV7-2
ASSLGLAGIKETQY
>NA|NA|NA|TRBV4-3
ASSQDRASVETQY
>NA|TRBJ1-1|few|TRBV5-1
ASSLEAGSDTEAF
>NA|TRBJ1-4|NA|TRBV12-3/TRBV12-4
ASSSLGREKLF
>NA|TRBJ2-4|NA|TRBV6-1
ASLPPAKNIQY
>NA|TRBJ2-7|NA|TRBV6-6
ASSYDQGFYEQY
>TRBD1|NA|NA|TRBV12-5
ASGLGQGLGEQY
>TRBD2|NA|few|TRBV6-2/TRBV6-3
ATRGTSGGAYNEQF
>NA|TRBJ2-1|few|TRBV9
ASSPTPGSYNEQF
>NA|TRBJ1-1|NA|TRBV29-1
SVVRALGTEAF
>NA|TRBJ1-1|NA|TRBV5-1
ASSLVGERTEAF
>TRBD1|TRBJ2-1|NA|TRBV7-6
ASSGGTGTANEQF
>TRBD2|TRBJ2-3|NA|TRBV5-1
ASSLERDASTDTQY
>NA|TRBJ2-3|NA|TRBV29-1
SVGTLESTDTQY
>TRBD1|TRBJ2-7|NA|TRBV2
ASRRQGEDEQY
>NA|TRBJ1-5|NA|TRBV12-3/TRBV12-4
ASSPQGWDQPQH
>NA|TRBJ1-5|NA|TRBV3-1
ASSQDGSVNQPQH
>TRBD2|TRBJ2-5|NA|TRBV11-2
ASSLLEREKLETQY
>NA|TRBJ2-4|NA|TRBV9
ASSVGRNKNIQY
>NA|TRBJ1-5|few|TRBV6-5
ASSYGQTYSNQPQH
>NA|TRBJ2-1|once|TRBV3-1
ASSPERGNEQF
>NA|TRBJ2-5|many|TRBV12-3/TRBV12-4
ASSLLRGETQY
>NA|TRBJ1-5|NA|TRBV20-1
SARVLGNQPQH
>TRBD2|TRBJ2-3|NA|TRBV20-1
SARDPGLAGVDTQY
>TRBD1|TRBJ2-4|NA|TRBV13
ASSAPGQGNIQY
>TRBD2|TRBJ2-1|NA|TRBV12-3/TRBV12-4
ASSLDPGRGEGNEQF
>TRBD2|TRBJ2-3|NA|TRBV12-3/TRBV12-4
ASSLSRAGEADTQY
>TRBD1|TRBJ2-7|NA|TRBV6-5
ASSYTRDRLSKEQY
>NA|TRBJ2-1|NA|TRBV21-1
ASSKGWGDMKQNEQF
>TRBD2|TRBJ2-3|few|TRBV7-9
ASSNDGLQAGISTDTQY